The source of this T cell receptor (beta chain) is a study of T-cell memory formation after mild COVID-19. On the study more broadly: Clusters were largely donor specific.

UMIs and sample barcodes were carried by the TCR alpha and TCR beta cDNA libraries that 5'RACE produced using constant-segment primers. MiXCR, applied by TCRdb to the 5' RACE reads, yields one record per CDR3 protein. The table has 250,000 to 300,000 distinct CDR3 sequences, roughly 17% seen once; the top ten hold approximately 22%. Comment on this clonotype: What it recognizes is unknown.

Germline V gene lookup returns CDR1 SGHTA and CDR2 FQGNSA. With 1 base removed from V and 6 bases from J, the gap between germline ends came to 12 bases. This CDR3 has 14 amino acids. Study-wide points: From day 15 to 85, contracting clones were balanced between CD4 and CD8, whereas later expanders leaned toward CD4+. Contracting CD4+ clones lay largely in CM and EM, with CD8+ ones residing in EMRA.

Input material: PBMCs or a T cell subset sorted from them (not recorded which). The chain combines TRBV7-2 with TRBJ1-2, with D possibly TRBD1 on 6 matching bases. The receptor's source is a man between 18 and 35 years old who had mild COVID-19 (a few samples of this study predate the infection). Cell type and time point are not known. CDR3 region: CASSLVAGADGYTF. CDR3 nucleotides: TGTGCCAGCAGCTTAGTCGCAGGGGCGGATGGCTACACCTTC.